The following is a T cell receptor (beta chain) sequence with its context. Sequencing was performed with immunoSEQ multiplex PCR; in TCRdb, only in-frame clones are kept and a portion is missing. The sample records about 47,000 clones, around 86% being singletons. V gave up 0 bases and J gave up 1 base, with 12 bases separating them. CDR1 is MNHEY and CDR2 is SVGEGT in the germline V gene. The CDR3 has 17 residues. This entry belongs to a study of blood T cell repertoires in COVID-19. Specimen: peripheral blood. This receptor was obtained from a man between 70 and 80 years old with active COVID-19. This chain uses TRBV6-2 or TRBV6-3 with TRBJ2-2; D is undetermined. This CDR3 is CASSYSLTEMNTGELFF. In DNA, the CDR3 is TGTGCCAGCAGTTACTCCCTGACTGAAATGAACACCGGGGAGCTGTTTTTT.